This TCR beta chain was observed in a study of control samples from healthy donors and cancer patients. Clones were sequenced by immunoSEQ multiplex PCR, and TCRdb holds only the in-frame ones, with some missing. The sample includes some 87,000 clones, roughly 89% of them seen just once. The CDR3 loop spans 15 amino acids. Germline lookup yields CDR1 LNHDA and CDR2 SQIVND (reference sequence). V was trimmed by 3 bases and J by 1 base, leaving 13 bases between them. This receptor was obtained from a man aged 25-45 years in good health. The rearrangement joins TRBV19 to TRBJ2-7, with D perhaps matching TRBD1 (7 bases). The sequenced sample consisted of blood. Written as DNA, the CDR3 is TGTGCCAGTAGTATTGTGCAGGGGGGATCCTACGAGCAGTACTTC. Translated, it gives CASSIVQGGSYEQYF.